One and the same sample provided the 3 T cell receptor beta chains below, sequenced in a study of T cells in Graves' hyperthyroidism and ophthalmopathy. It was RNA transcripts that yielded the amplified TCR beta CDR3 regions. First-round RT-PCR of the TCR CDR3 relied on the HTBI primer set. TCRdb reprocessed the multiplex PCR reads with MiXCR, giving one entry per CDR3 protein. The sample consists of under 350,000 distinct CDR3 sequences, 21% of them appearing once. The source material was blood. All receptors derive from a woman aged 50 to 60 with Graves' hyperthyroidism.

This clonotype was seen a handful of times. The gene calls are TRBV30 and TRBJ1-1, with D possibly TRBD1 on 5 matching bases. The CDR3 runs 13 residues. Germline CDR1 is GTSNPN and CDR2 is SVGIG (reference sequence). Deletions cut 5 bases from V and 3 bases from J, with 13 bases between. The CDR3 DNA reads TGTGCCTGGGGGGGGGATCGGCACACTGAAGCTTTCTTT. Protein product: CAWGGDRHTEAFF.

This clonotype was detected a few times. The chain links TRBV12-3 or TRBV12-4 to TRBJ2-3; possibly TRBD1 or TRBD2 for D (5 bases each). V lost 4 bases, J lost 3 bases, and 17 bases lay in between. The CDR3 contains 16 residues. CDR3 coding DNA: TGTGCCAGCAGTTCGAACCCAGGGAGTAGGACAGATACGCAGTATTTT. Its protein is CASSSNPGSRTDTQYF.

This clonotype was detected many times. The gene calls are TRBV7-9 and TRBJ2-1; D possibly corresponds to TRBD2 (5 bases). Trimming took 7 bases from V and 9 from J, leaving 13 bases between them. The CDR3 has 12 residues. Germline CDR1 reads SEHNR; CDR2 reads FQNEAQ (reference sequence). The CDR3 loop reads CASKREIGEQFF. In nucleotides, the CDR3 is TGTGCCAGCAAGAGGGAGATCGGTGAGCAGTTCTTC.